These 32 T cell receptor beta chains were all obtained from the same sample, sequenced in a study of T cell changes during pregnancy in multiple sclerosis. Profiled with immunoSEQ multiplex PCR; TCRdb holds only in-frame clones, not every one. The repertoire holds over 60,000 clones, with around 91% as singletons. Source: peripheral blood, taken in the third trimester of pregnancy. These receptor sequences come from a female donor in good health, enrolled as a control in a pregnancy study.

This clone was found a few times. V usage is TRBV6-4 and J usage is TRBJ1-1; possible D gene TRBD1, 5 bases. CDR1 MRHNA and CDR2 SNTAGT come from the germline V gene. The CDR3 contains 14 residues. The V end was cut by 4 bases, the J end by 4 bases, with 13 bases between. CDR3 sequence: CASSAAGRRTEAFF. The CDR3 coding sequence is TGTGCCAGCAGTGCCGCAGGGCGACGCACTGAAGCTTTCTTT.

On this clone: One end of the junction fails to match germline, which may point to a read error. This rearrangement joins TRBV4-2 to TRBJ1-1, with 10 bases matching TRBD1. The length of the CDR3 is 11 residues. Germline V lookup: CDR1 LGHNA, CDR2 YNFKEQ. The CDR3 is CASSFGTGDYF. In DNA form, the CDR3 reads TGTGCCAGCAGCTTTGGGACAGGGGACTACTTT.

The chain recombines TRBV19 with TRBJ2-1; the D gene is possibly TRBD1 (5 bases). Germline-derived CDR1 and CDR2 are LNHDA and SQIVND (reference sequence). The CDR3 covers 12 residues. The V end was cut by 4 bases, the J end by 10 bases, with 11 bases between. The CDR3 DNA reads TGTGCCAGTAGTAAGACCTCAGGGGAGCAGTTCTTC. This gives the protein CASSKTSGEQFF.

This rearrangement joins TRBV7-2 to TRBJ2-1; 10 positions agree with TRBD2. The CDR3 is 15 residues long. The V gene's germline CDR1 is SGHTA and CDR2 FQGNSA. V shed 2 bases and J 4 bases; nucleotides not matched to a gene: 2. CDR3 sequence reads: CASSLSSGGYNEQFF. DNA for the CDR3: TGTGCCAGCAGCTTAAGTAGCGGGGGGTACAATGAGCAGTTCTTC. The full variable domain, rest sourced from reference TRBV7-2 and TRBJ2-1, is GAGVSQSPSNKVTEKGKDVELRCDPISGHTALYWYRQSLGQGLEFLIYFQGNSAPDKSGLPSDRFSAERTGGSVSTLTIQRTQQEDSAVYLCASSLSSGGYNEQFFGPGTRLTVL.

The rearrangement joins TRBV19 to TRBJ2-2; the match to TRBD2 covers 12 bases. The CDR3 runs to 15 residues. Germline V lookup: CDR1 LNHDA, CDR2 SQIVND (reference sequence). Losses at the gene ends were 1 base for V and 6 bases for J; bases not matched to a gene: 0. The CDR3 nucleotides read TGTGCCAGTAGTATAGCTAGCGGGGGGGCCGGGGAGCTGTTTTTT. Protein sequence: CASSIASGGAGELFF. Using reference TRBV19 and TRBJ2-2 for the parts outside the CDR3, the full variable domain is DGGITQSPKYLFRKEGQNVTLSCEQNLNHDAMYWYRQDPGQGLRLIYYSQIVNDFQKGDIAEGYSVSREKKESFPLTVTSAQKNPTAFYLCASSIASGGAGELFFGEGSRLTVL.

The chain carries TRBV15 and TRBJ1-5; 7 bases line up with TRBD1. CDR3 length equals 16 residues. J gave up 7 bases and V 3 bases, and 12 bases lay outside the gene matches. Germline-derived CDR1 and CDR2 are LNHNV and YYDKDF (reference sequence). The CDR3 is CATSREGQVLGQPQHF. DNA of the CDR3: TGTGCCACCAGCAGGGAAGGACAGGTGTTGGGACAGCCCCAGCATTTT.

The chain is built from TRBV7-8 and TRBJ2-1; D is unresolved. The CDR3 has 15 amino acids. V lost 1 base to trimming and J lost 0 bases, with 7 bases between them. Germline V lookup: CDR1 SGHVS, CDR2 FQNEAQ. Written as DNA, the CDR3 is TGTGCCAGCAGCTTAGTAGTAAGCTCCTACAATGAGCAGTTCTTC. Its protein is CASSLVVSSYNEQFF.

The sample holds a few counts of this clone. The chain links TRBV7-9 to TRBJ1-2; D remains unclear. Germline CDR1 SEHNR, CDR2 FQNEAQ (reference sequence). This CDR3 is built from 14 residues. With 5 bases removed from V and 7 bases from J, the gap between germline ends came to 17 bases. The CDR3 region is CASSISGRPVGYTF. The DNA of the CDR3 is TGTGCCAGCAGCATCAGCGGAAGGCCGGTTGGCTACACCTTC.

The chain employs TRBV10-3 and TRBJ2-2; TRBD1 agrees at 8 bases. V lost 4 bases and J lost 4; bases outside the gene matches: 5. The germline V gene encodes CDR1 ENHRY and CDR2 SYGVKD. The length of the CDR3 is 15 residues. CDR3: CAISAFDRGTGELFF. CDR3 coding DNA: TGTGCCATCAGTGCATTTGACAGGGGCACCGGGGAGCTGTTTTTT.

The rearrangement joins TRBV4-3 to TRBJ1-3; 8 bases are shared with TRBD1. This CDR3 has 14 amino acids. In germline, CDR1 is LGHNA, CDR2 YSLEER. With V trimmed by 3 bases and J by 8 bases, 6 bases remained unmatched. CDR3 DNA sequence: TGCGCCAGCAGCCAGGGACAGGAGGGAGACACCATATATTTT. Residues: CASSQGQEGDTIYF.

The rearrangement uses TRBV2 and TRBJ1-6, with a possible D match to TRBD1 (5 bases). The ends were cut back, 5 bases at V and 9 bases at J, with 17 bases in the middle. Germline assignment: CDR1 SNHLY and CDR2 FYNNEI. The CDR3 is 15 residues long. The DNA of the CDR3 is TGTGCCAGCAGTAAAGAAAGGGGAAGGGGTTCACCCCTCCACTTT. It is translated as CASSKERGRGSPLHF. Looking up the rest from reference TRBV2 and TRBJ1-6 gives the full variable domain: EPEVTQTPSHQVTQMGQEVILRCVPISNHLYFYWYRQILGQKVEFLVSFYNNEISEKSEIFDDQFSVERPDGSNFTLKIRSTKLEDSAMYFCASSKERGRGSPLHFGNGTRLTVT.

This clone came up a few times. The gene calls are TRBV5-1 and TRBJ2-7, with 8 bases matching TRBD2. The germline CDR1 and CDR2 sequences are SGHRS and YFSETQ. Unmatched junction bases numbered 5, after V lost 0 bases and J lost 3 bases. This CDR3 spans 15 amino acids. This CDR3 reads CASSLDGGAFYEQYF. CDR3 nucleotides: TGCGCCAGCAGCTTGGACGGGGGGGCCTTCTACGAGCAGTACTTC.

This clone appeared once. The DNA of the CDR3 is TGTGCCAGCAGCAATGGGGGGGCCAAAAACATTCAGTACTTC. It codes for CASSNGGAKNIQYF. The chain combines TRBV7-9 with TRBJ2-4; D is perhaps TRBD2 (6 bases). The germline V and J ends were trimmed by 5 bases and 1 base, with 9 bases remaining between them. The germline V gene has CDR1 SEHNR and CDR2 FQNEAQ (reference sequence). The CDR3 contains 14 residues.

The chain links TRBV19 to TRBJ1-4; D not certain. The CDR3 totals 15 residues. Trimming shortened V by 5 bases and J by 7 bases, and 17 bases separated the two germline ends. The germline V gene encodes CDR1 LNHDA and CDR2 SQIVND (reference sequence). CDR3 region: CASSRRADGGEKLFF. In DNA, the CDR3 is TGTGCCAGTAGTCGGAGGGCTGATGGAGGTGAAAAACTGTTTTTT.

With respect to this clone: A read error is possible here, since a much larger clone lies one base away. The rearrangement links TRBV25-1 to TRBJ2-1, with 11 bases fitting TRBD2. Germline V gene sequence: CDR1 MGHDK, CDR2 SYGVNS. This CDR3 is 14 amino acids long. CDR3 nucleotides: TGTACCAGCAGTGAATCCCAAGATAGCGGGAGGGGTGTCTTC. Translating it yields CTSSESQDSGRGVF.

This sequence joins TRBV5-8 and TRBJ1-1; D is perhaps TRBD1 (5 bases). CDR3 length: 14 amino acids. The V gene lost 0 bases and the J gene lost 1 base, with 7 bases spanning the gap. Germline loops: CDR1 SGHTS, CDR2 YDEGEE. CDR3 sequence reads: CASSLGQPNTEAFF. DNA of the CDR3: TGTGCCAGCAGCTTGGGACAGCCGAACACTGAAGCTTTCTTT.

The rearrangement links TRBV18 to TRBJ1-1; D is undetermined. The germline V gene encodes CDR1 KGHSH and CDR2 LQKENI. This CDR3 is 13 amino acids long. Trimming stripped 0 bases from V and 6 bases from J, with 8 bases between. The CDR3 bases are TGTGCCAGCTCACCACCAGAGCGCGCTGAAGCTTTCTTT. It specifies CASSPPERAEAFF.

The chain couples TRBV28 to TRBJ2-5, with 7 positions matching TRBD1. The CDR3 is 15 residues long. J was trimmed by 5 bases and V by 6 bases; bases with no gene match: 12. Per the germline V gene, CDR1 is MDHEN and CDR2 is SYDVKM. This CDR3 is CASSLPGQTLETQYF. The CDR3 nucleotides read TGTGCCAGCAGCCTCCCGGGACAGACCTTGGAGACCCAGTACTTC.

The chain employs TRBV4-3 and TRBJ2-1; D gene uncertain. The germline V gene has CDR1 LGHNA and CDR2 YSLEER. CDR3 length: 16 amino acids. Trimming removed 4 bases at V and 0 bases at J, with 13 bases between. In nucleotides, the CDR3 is TGCGCCAGCAGCCCTAATATGGTTGGCTCCTACAATGAGCAGTTCTTC. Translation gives CASSPNMVGSYNEQFF.

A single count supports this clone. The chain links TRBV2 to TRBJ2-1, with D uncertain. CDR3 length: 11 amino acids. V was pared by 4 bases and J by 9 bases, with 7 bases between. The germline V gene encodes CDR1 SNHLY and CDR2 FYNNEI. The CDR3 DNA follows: TGTGCCAGCAGTGGAGTCACTGAGCAGTTCTTC. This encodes CASSGVTEQFF. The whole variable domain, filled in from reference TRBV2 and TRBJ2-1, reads EPEVTQTPSHQVTQMGQEVILRCVPISNHLYFYWYRQILGQKVEFLVSFYNNEISEKSEIFDDQFSVERPDGSNFTLKIRSTKLEDSAMYFCASSGVTEQFFGPGTRLTVL.

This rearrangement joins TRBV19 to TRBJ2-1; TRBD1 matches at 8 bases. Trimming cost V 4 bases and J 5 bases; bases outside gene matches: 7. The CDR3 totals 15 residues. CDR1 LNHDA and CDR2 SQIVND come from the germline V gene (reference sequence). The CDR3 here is CASSTGGRLDNEQFF. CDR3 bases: TGTGCCAGTAGTACAGGGGGCCGTCTGGACAATGAGCAGTTCTTC.

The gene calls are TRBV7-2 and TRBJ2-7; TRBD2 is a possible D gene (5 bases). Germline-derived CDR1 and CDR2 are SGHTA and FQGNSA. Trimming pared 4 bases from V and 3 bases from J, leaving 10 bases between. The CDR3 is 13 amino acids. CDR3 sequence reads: CASSSPGIYEQYF. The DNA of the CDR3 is TGTGCCAGCAGCTCCCCGGGGATCTACGAGCAGTACTTC.

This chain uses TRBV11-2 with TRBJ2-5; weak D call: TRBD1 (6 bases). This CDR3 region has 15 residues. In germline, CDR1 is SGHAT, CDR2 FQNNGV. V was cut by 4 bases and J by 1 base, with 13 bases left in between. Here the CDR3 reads CASSWHRALQETQYF. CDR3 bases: TGTGCCAGCAGCTGGCACAGGGCTCTCCAAGAGACCCAGTACTTC. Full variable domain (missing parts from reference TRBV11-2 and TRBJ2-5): EAGVAQSPRYKIIEKRQSVAFWCNPISGHATLYWYQQILGQGPKLLIQFQNNGVVDDSQLPKDRFSAERLKGVDSTLKIQPAKLEDSAVYLCASSWHRALQETQYFGPGTRLLVL.

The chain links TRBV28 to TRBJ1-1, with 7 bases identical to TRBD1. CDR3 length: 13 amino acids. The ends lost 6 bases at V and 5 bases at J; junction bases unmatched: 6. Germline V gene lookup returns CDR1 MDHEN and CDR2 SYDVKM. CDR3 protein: CASRGGAPTEAFF. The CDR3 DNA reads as TGTGCCAGCAGAGGGGGCGCCCCGACTGAAGCTTTCTTT.

CDR3 coding DNA: TGTGCCAGCTCACCAACGACAGGGGAACGAGGGGAGCTGTTTTTT. Translating gives CASSPTTGERGELFF. This chain links TRBV18 with TRBJ2-2; 8 bases agree with TRBD1. Looked up from germline, CDR1 is KGHSH and CDR2 is LQKENI. This CDR3 is built from 15 residues. After removal of 2 bases from V and 8 bases from J, the junction contained 7 bases not matched to a gene.

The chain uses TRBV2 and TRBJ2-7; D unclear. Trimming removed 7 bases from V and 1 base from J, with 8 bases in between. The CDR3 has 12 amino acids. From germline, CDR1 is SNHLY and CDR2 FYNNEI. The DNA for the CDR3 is TGTGCCAGCATGGGCCAGTCCTACGAGCAGTACTTC. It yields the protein CASMGQSYEQYF.

This CDR3 is CASRDFRGDEQFF. The CDR3 DNA reads TGTGCCAGCCGGGACTTCCGAGGTGATGAGCAGTTCTTC. This sequence joins TRBV19 and TRBJ2-1, with D perhaps TRBD2 (6 bases). V was clipped by 9 bases and J by 8 bases, with 17 bases between them. Germline lookup yields CDR1 LNHDA and CDR2 SQIVND (reference sequence). The CDR3 extends over 13 amino acids.

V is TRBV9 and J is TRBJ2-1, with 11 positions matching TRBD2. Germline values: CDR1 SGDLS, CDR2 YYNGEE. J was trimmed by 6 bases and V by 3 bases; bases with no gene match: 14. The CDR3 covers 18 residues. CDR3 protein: CASSERTSGLVSGNEQFF. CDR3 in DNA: TGTGCCAGCAGCGAGCGGACTAGCGGGTTAGTCTCGGGCAATGAGCAGTTCTTC.

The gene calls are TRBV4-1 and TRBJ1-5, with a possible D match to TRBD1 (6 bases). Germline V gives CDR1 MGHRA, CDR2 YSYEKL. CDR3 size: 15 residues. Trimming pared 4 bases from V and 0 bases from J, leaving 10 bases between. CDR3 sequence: CASSPGQISNQPQHF. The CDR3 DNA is TGCGCCAGCAGCCCCGGACAGATTAGCAATCAGCCCCAGCATTTT.

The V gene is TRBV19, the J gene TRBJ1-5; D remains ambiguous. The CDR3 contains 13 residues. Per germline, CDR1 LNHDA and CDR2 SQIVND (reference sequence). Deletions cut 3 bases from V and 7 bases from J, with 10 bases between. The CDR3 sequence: CASSIRLTQPQHF. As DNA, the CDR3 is TGTGCCAGTAGTATCAGGCTCACGCAGCCCCAGCATTTT.

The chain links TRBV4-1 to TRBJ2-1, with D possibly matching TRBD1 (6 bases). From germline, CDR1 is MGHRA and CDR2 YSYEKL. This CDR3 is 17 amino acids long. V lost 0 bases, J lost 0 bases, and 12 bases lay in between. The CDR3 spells CASSQDTYRVSYNEQFF. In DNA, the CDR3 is TGCGCCAGCAGCCAAGACACATACAGGGTCTCCTACAATGAGCAGTTCTTC.

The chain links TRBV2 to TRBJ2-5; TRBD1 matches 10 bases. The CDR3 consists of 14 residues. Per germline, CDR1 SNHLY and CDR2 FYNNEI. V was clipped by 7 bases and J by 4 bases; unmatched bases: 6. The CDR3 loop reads CASIPGTGVETQYF. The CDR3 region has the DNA TGTGCCAGCATCCCCGGGACAGGGGTAGAGACCCAGTACTTC.